This T cell receptor beta chain comes out of a study of STAT5B mutations in CD4+ large granular lymphocyte leukemia. This clone was recorded a few times. V was cut by 4 bases and J by 2 bases, with 17 bases left in between. This CDR3 has 16 residues. Germline assignment: CDR1 MNHNS and CDR2 SASEGT. TCRdb's copy holds only in-frame clones and misses some; the assay was immunoSEQ multiplex PCR. The sample shows fewer than 35,000 clones, about 74% of them seen only once. The sequence was collected from a human donor in good health. Sequencing was done on a sample of CD4+ T cells from blood buffy coats. This chain connects TRBV6-1 to TRBJ1-2; D not certain. The DNA for the CDR3 is TGTGCCAGCAGTGGGCGAGCCCGACTCCTGAACTATGGCTACACCTTC. Translating gives CASSGRARLLNYGYTF.